This T cell receptor beta chain derives from a study of shared clonotypes between healthy human individuals. Study overall: Aged between 18 and 49, the donors were two women and a few men. Points from the study as a whole: Shared clonotypes across all four donors exceeded non-shared ones in generation probability.

Concerning this clone: What it binds is not known.

TCRdb's table, derived via immunoSEQ multiplex PCR, lists solely in-frame clones and lacks some. The sample has about 1,900,000 clones; about 95% are singletons. CDR3 length: 13 amino acids. The V gene lost 8 bases and the J gene lost 2 bases, with 11 bases spanning the gap. Germline lookup yields CDR1 SGDLS and CDR2 YYNGEE. CD45RO-negative, CCR7-selected cells formed the naive CD8 fraction, which excluded terminally differentiated effector memory CD45RA+ cells. Each of the donors was a healthy adult who was HIV-negative and had not had a recent acute infection or vaccination. Sequencing was performed on naive CD8+ T cells sorted from blood. The receptor's source is a man aged 18 to 29 in good health. The chain couples TRBV9 to TRBJ1-5, with D unresolved. The CDR3 nucleotides read TGTGCCAGAAACAGAAAAGGCAATCAGCCCCAGCATTTT. It translates to CARNRKGNQPQHF.